What follows are 6 T cell receptor beta chains derived from one specimen sequenced in a study of CD8+ T cells in alopecia areata. RNA extraction and reverse transcription yielded cDNA as sequencing template. Generated by immunoSEQ multiplex PCR, the TCRdb table keeps only in-frame clones and is missing some. Of under 75,000 clones listed, more than 40% were seen once; the top ten hold roughly 15%. Sequenced material: CD8+ T cells sorted from blood, taken at week 0. Receptor source: a human donor with alopecia areata.

V is TRBV6-5 and J is TRBJ2-3; D gene uncertain. V was trimmed by 2 bases and J by 1 base, leaving 10 bases between them. There are 15 residues in the CDR3. CDR1 MNHEY and CDR2 SVGAGI come from the germline V gene. The DNA for the CDR3 is TGTGCCAGCAGTTACGCCCGAATCGGCACAGATACGCAGTATTTT. This translates into CASSYARIGTDTQYF.

The rearrangement links TRBV7-9 to TRBJ1-1; D unresolved. Germline lookup yields CDR1 SEHNR and CDR2 FQNEAQ (reference sequence). With 4 bases removed from V and 3 bases from J, the gap between germline ends came to 9 bases. This CDR3 has 13 residues. The CDR3 loop is CASSYWGDTEAFF. The CDR3 nucleotides are TGTGCCAGCAGCTATTGGGGAGACACTGAAGCTTTCTTT.

This clone was seen more than once but under ten times. The chain has TRBV6-5 and TRBJ2-5; D may be TRBD1 or TRBD2 (5 bases each). V was clipped by 0 bases and J by 5 bases, with 10 bases between them. CDR1 is MNHEY, CDR2 SVGAGI, per germline. The CDR3 covers 14 residues. CDR3 amino acids: CASSYSLGEETQYF. As DNA, the CDR3 is TGTGCCAGCAGTTACTCGCTGGGGGAGGAGACCCAGTACTTC.

The chain recombines TRBV28 with TRBJ1-2, with D possibly being TRBD1 (6 bases). Trimming left V 6 bases short and J 8 bases short, with 22 bases between. The CDR3 consists of 15 residues. CDR1 MDHEN and CDR2 SYDVKM come from the germline V gene. The CDR3 is CASRTPGEVIRGYTF. As DNA, the CDR3 is TGTGCCAGCAGAACGCCAGGGGAGGTGATTCGAGGCTACACCTTC.

This clone has at least ten counts. V and J are TRBV6-5 and TRBJ2-4; the D gene is possibly TRBD1 (6 bases). The germline V gene has CDR1 MNHEY and CDR2 SVGAGI. Trimming took 5 bases from V and 7 from J, leaving 9 bases between them. The CDR3 is 12 amino acids. Here the CDR3 reads CASSPGANIQYF. In DNA, the CDR3 is TGTGCCAGCAGTCCAGGGGCGAACATTCAGTACTTC.

The chain joins TRBV5-4 to TRBJ2-2; no reliable D call. Germline V gives CDR1 SGHNT, CDR2 YYREEE (reference sequence). The CDR3 is 15 amino acids. The V gene lost 4 bases and the J gene lost 4 bases, with 14 bases spanning the gap. CDR3 in amino acids: CASSTPDGLTGELFF. The DNA of the CDR3 is TGTGCCAGCAGCACCCCGGACGGTCTCACCGGGGAGCTGTTTTTT.